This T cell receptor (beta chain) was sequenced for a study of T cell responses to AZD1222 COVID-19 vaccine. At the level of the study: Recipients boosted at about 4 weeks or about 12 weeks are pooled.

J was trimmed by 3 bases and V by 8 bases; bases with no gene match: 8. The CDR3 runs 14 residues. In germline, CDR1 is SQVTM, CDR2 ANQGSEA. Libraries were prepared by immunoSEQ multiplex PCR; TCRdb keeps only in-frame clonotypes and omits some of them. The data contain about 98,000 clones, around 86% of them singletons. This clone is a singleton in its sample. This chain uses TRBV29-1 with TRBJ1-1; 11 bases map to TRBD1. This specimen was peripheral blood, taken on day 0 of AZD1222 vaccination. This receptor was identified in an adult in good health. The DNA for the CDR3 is TGCAGCACTAGGACAGGGGGCTTGTACACTGAAGCTTTCTTT. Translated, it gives CSTRTGGLYTEAFF.